This TCR beta chain originates from a study of blood T cells in healthy people across ages. PCR was performed a second time for about 7 to 12 cycles using a sample-barcoded 5' primer and a J-beta primer mix. TCRdb reprocessed the 5' RACE reads with MiXCR, giving one entry per CDR3 protein. This sample carries about 1.8 million distinct CDR3 sequences, roughly 49% of them seen once, and the ten largest clones take around 2.1%. This CDR3 is built from 15 residues. CDR1 and CDR2 (germline): SGHTA, FQGTGA. Comments on this clonotype: One junction end does not reproduce the germline sequence, and a read error may be involved.

This TCR was sampled from a woman aged 40 to 50 in good health. The chain links TRBV7-3 to TRBJ2-1, with TRBD2 matching 9 bases. Specimen: blood. CDR3 loop: CVSSPKRGDNNEQFF. The CDR3 DNA follows: TGTGTCAGCAGCCCTAAGCGGGGGGATAACAATGAGCAGTTCTTC.